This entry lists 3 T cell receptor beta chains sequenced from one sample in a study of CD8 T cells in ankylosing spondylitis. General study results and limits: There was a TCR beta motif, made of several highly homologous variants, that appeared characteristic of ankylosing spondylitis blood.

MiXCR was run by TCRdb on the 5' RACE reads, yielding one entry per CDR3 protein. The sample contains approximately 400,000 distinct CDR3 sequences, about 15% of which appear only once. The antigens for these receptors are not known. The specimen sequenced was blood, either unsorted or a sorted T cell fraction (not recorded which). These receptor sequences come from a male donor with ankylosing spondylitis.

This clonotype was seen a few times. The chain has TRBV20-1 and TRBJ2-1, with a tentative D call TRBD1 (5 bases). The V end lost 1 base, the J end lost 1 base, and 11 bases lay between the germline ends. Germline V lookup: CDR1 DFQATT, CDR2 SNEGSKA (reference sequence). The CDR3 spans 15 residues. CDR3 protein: CSARGAGPSYNEQFF. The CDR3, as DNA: TGCAGTGCTAGAGGGGCAGGGCCATCCTACAATGAGCAGTTCTTC.

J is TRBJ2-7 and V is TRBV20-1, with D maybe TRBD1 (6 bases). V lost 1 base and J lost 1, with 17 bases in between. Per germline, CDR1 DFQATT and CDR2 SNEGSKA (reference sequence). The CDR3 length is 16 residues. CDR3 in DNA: TGCAGTGCTAGAGCCCATACAGGGCCCCCTTCCTACGAGCAGTACTTC. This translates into CSARAHTGPPSYEQYF.

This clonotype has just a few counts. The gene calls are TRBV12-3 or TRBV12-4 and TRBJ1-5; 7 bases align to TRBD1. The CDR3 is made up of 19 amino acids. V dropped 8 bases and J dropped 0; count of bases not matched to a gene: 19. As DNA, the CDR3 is TGTGCCAGCTCATCCCGACTTCAGGGGACAGATCATAGCAATCAGCCCCAGCATTTT. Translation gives CASSSRLQGTDHSNQPQHF.